This TCR beta chain was observed in a study of shared clonotypes between healthy human individuals. Data came from immunoSEQ multiplex PCR; TCRdb stores just in-frame clones and leaves some out. This table has approximately 2,200,000 clones, about 92% appearing once. Germline CDR1 is SQVTM and CDR2 is ANQGSEA. Trimming removed 6 bases from V and 4 bases from J, with 22 bases in between. The CDR3 has 15 residues. Terminally differentiated effector memory CD45RA+ cells were excluded from the naive CD8 cells, which were CD45RO-negative and positively selected for CCR7. The chain employs TRBV29-1 and TRBJ2-7, with a possible D match to TRBD1 (6 bases). The sequenced material came from naive CD8+ T cells from PBMCs. This clonotype was obtained from a man aged 18 to 30 in good health. Some clones in this sample may be carry-over from other donors' samples. The CDR3 region has the DNA TGCAGCGTAGGTAAACCCGGGACAAGGGTGTACGAGCAGTACTTC. This sequence encodes CSVGKPGTRVYEQYF.